These 21 T cell receptor beta chains came from one sample sequenced in a study of identical twins. TCRdb re-called the 5' RACE reads through MiXCR, storing one row per CDR3 protein. The data contain just under 650,000 distinct CDR3 sequences, about 7.1% of them singletons. The same specimen was also included in a second study, on yellow fever vaccine responses in identical twins.

Specimen: PBMCs. These receptors were collected from a woman aged 18 to 35 in good health.

The CDR3 loop is CASSSDREGQKLFF. Here the CDR3 DNA reads TGTGCCAGCAGTTCGGACAGGGAGGGTCAAAAACTGTTTTTT. The chain has TRBV12-3 or TRBV12-4 and TRBJ1-4; 8 bases are shared with TRBD1. The CDR3 totals 14 residues. Trimming took 4 bases from V and 9 from J; bases not matched to a gene: 7.

The rearrangement joins TRBV5-1 to TRBJ2-5; perhaps TRBD1 as D (5 bases). V dropped 4 bases and J dropped 4 bases, with 14 bases sitting between them. The CDR3 has 14 residues. CDR1 SGHRS and CDR2 YFSETQ come from the germline V gene. CDR3 in DNA: TGCGCCAGCAGCCCGTCAGGGTATGGAGAGACCCAGTACTTC. Translated, it gives CASSPSGYGETQYF.

This clonotype was seen a few times. This chain uses TRBV20-1 with TRBJ2-5; D is unresolved. The CDR3 sequence is 14 residues long. Germline values: CDR1 DFQATT, CDR2 SNEGSKA (reference sequence). Trimming pared 1 base from V and 4 bases from J, leaving 13 bases between. CDR3 in DNA: TGCAGTGCTAGAGCGTTCCTGGCGAGAGAGACCCAGTACTTC. This codes for CSARAFLARETQYF.

This clonotype came up many times. The chain has TRBV7-9 and TRBJ2-2; D might be TRBD2 (6 bases). The CDR3 is 17 amino acids. In germline, CDR1 is SEHNR, CDR2 FQNEAQ (reference sequence). V lost 4 bases and J lost 3, with 18 bases in between. This chain's CDR3 is CASSSTEEGSDTGELFF. The CDR3 DNA sequence: TGTGCCAGCAGCTCGACCGAGGAGGGATCGGACACCGGGGAGCTGTTTTTT.

This clonotype was seen more than once but under ten times. The gene calls are TRBV10-3 and TRBJ2-7; the match to TRBD2 covers 12 bases. Per germline, CDR1 ENHRY and CDR2 SYGVKD. The ends lost 3 bases at V and 0 bases at J; junction bases unmatched: 3. CDR3 length: 16 amino acids. CDR3 nucleotide sequence: TGTGCCATCAGTGACCCGACTAGCGGGAGCTCCTACGAGCAGTACTTC. The encoded protein is CAISDPTSGSSYEQYF.

This clonotype has just a few counts. Likely a read error: the CDR3 ends without its conserved phenylalanine or tryptophan. The chain carries TRBV20-1 and TRBJ2-1; 8 bases line up with TRBD2. Unmatched junction bases numbered 11, after V lost 2 bases and J lost 8 bases. The CDR3 has 15 residues. Per germline, CDR1 DFQATT and CDR2 SNEGSKA (reference sequence). The DNA for the CDR3 is TGCAGTGCTAGATCCCCGGGACTAGGTTTTGATGAGCAGTTCCTC. It translates to CSARSPGLGFDEQFL.

This clonotype was counted only a few times. The gene calls are TRBV2 and TRBJ1-3; possibly TRBD1 for D (5 bases). V was cut by 8 bases and J by 1 base, with 6 bases left in between. The germline gives CDR1 SNHLY, CDR2 FYNNEI. The CDR3 contains 12 residues. The CDR3 nucleotides read TGTGCCAGCTCAGGGTCTGGAAACACCATATATTTT. Translated: CASSGSGNTIYF.

J is TRBJ2-3 and V is TRBV18, with 11 nucleotides matching TRBD2. Losses at the gene ends were 3 bases for V and 6 bases for J; bases not matched to a gene: 11. The CDR3 spans 17 residues. From germline, CDR1 is KGHSH and CDR2 LQKENI. CDR3 protein: CASSPDGLAGGPDTQYF. In DNA, the CDR3 is TGTGCCAGCTCACCCGATGGCCTAGCGGGGGGCCCGGATACGCAGTATTTT.

This clonotype turned up a few times. V gene TRBV12-3 or TRBV12-4 combines with J gene TRBJ2-7, with D perhaps TRBD2 (7 bases). This CDR3 has 11 residues. Trimming stripped 7 bases from V and 7 bases from J, with 11 bases between. CDR3 sequence: CASNGGREQYF. CDR3 in DNA: TGTGCCAGCAACGGGGGGCGGGAGCAGTACTTC.

This chain links TRBV5-1 with TRBJ2-1; 12 bases map to TRBD1. The CDR3 has 17 residues. Germline trimming cut 4 bases from V and 3 bases from J; bases unmatched to any gene: 8. Germline V gene data show CDR1 as SGHRS and CDR2 as YFSETQ. CDR3 nucleotide sequence: TGCGCCAGCAGCAAGGGACAGGGGGCTTCTGTCTACAATGAGCAGTTCTTC. It is translated as CASSKGQGASVYNEQFF.

The chain carries TRBV11-1 and TRBJ2-3; 7 nucleotides match TRBD2. Germline V gene sequence: CDR1 SGHAT, CDR2 FQDESV (reference sequence). Trimming cost V 0 bases and J 2 bases; bases outside gene matches: 11. CDR3 length: 18 residues. The CDR3, as DNA: TGTGCCAGCAGCTTAGCGGGTAGGCGTAGCGGGCTCACAGATACGCAGTATTTT. Its protein is CASSLAGRRSGLTDTQYF.

The chain is built from TRBV5-1 and TRBJ2-3; 7 bases fit TRBD2. This CDR3 is built from 15 residues. In germline, CDR1 is SGHRS, CDR2 YFSETQ. V shed 4 bases, J shed 2 bases, and the junction held 7 bases outside the gene matches. Here the CDR3 DNA reads TGCGCCAGCAGCCCCGGGACTACGATCACAGATACGCAGTATTTT. This sequence encodes CASSPGTTITDTQYF.

This clonotype appeared many times. The rearrangement uses TRBV20-1 and TRBJ2-3; 10 bases agree with TRBD2. The CDR3 runs to 14 residues. J lost 0 bases, V lost 6 bases, and 3 bases had no gene match. Germline lookup yields CDR1 DFQATT and CDR2 SNEGSKA (reference sequence). This chain's CDR3 is CSATLAGSTDTQYF. The CDR3, as DNA: TGCAGTGCAACACTAGCGGGGAGCACAGATACGCAGTATTTT.

This clonotype was seen a handful of times. V is TRBV10-1 and J is TRBJ2-7; 14 bases map to TRBD2. The CDR3 is 14 amino acids. Germline CDR1 and CDR2: WNHNN and SYGVQD (reference sequence). J gave up 7 bases and V 8 bases, and 7 bases lay outside the gene matches. CDR3 sequence (DNA): TGCGCCAGCTCCCCGGGGACTAGCGGGAGTGAGCAGTACTTC. Protein product: CASSPGTSGSEQYF.

This clonotype was recorded at least ten times. The genes are TRBV27 and TRBJ2-3; 9 nucleotides agree with TRBD2. In germline, CDR1 is MNHEY, CDR2 SMNVEV (reference sequence). This CDR3 has 15 amino acids. V lost 3 bases to trimming and J lost 1 base; unmatched junction nucleotides: 2. This CDR3 is CASSLRTSGTDTQYF. The CDR3 DNA is TGTGCCAGCAGTTTGAGGACTAGCGGCACAGATACGCAGTATTTT.

The CDR3 reads CASSRTGPTGEQYF. The CDR3 nucleotides are TGTGCCAGCAGCCGGACAGGGCCTACGGGCGAGCAGTACTTC. The chain is built from TRBV7-9 and TRBJ2-7, with TRBD1 identical over 8 bases. Per the germline V gene, CDR1 is SEHNR and CDR2 is FQNEAQ (reference sequence). This CDR3 has 14 amino acids. After removal of 5 bases from V and 6 bases from J, the junction contained 9 bases not matched to a gene.

This clonotype was detected only a few times. The DNA of the CDR3 is TGTGCCAGCAGCTTATACACAGATTCTTACGAGCAGTACGTC. Translation gives CASSLYTDSYEQYV. The V and J genes are TRBV11-2 and TRBJ2-7; D is unresolved. This CDR3 has 14 amino acids. V gave up 2 bases and J gave up 4 bases, with 12 bases separating them. CDR1 and CDR2 from the germline V gene are SGHAT and FQNNGV.

This clonotype was seen a few times. The V gene is TRBV6-1, the J gene TRBJ2-1; 8 nucleotides agree with TRBD1. Germline CDR1 reads MNHNS; CDR2 reads SASEGT. The CDR3 length is 17 residues. V shed 3 bases, J shed 7 bases, and the junction held 14 bases outside the gene matches. CDR3 nucleotide sequence: TGTGCCAGCAGTGAGAGATGGGCAGGGGGCGCTTTTAATGAGCAGTTCTTC. This gives the protein CASSERWAGGAFNEQFF.

This clonotype appeared a few times. V gene TRBV28 combines with J gene TRBJ2-5; 8 positions match TRBD1. V was clipped by 6 bases and J by 5 bases; unmatched bases: 5. This CDR3 region has 13 residues. CDR1 MDHEN and CDR2 SYDVKM come from the germline V gene. CDR3 bases: TGTGCCAGCAGGACGACAGGGGTGGAGACCCAGTACTTC. Translation gives CASRTTGVETQYF.

In this sample, this clonotype turned up a few times. The chain employs TRBV27 and TRBJ2-7; TRBD1 is a possible D gene (6 bases). V lost 0 bases and J 3 bases, leaving 9 bases between the germline ends. The length of the CDR3 is 14 residues. Germline V gives CDR1 MNHEY, CDR2 SMNVEV (reference sequence). The CDR3 nucleotides read TGTGCCAGCAGTTTATCAGGGGGATACTACGAGCAGTACTTC. This codes for CASSLSGGYYEQYF.

CDR3 in DNA: TGTGCCAGCACCATAGGGGGACCCAACACTGAAGCTTTCTTT. As protein: CASTIGGPNTEAFF. The gene calls are TRBV28 and TRBJ1-1; D possibly corresponds to TRBD1 (6 bases). CDR1 MDHEN and CDR2 SYDVKM come from the germline V gene. The CDR3 totals 14 residues. Trimming took off 7 bases at V and 2 bases at J, with 14 bases between the two ends. The whole variable domain, remainder taken from reference TRBV28 and TRBJ1-1, is DVKVTQSSRYLVKRTGEKVFLECVQDMDHENMFWYRQDPGLGLRLIYFSYDVKMKEKGDIPEGYSVSREKKERFSLILESASTNQTSMYLCASTIGGPNTEAFFGQGTRLTVV.